What follows is one TCR beta chain and its context. What this receptor recognizes is not known. Base quality data are lacking; no much larger clone is found one base away. For sequencing, an Illumina HiSeq 1500 was employed. TCRdb reprocessed the public reads (quality trimming at Q25 with fastp, clone calling with MiXCR) and kept in-frame beta chains. CDR3 protein sequences are deduplicated, and each keeps its most common genes and DNA. This sample gives about 220,000 distinct CDR3 sequences in total; approximately 38% of them show up just once. The ten largest clones add up to approximately 59% of the sample. Read against the paper, the sample's treatment or condition label means: in vitro stimulation with specific CMV peptide epitopes to enrich CMV-specific T cells. The CDR3 contains 16 residues, cysteine and phenylalanine counted. The read is trimmed to its CDR3 DNA, 48 bases read in frame from base 1. Via the germline V gene, CDR1 is SGHVS and CDR2 FNYEAQ. V and J lose 3 bases and 8 bases, and a span of 19 bases separates them.

This sample stems from a study of T cell repertoires in cytomegalovirus infection (dated by TCRdb to about 2019). Broadly, across the study: Peptide stimulations targeted recently identified HLA-C-restricted CMV epitopes, whose presentation resists viral immunomodulation, together with well-studied HLA-B-restricted epitopes. Donor HLA type was relevant to the analysis, because carriage of CMV infection together with the matching HLA type was indicated by public TCR beta signatures.

Study-level results and caveats: Carriers of CMV infection plus the relevant HLA type were discriminated by the cumulative frequency of public TCR beta family members in the study cohort and in an independent approximately 350-donor cohort. In the ex vivo response, HLA-C-restricted CMV-specific TCR beta clonotypes were dominant, and in two of eight donors the single most frequent clonotype came from this HLA-C-restricted group.

The sequence was obtained from a human donor in good health (CMV status not recorded). Some clones in this sample may be carry-over from other donors' samples. The source was CD8+ T cells from cultured PBMCs, collected from culture after CMV antigen stimulation. The rearrangement combines TRBV7-6 with TRBJ1-4; the D gene remains uncertain. CDR3 loop: CASSFRSPGMGEKLFF. The DNA sequence reads TGTGCCAGCAGCTTCCGGTCACCCGGAATGGGGGAAAAACTGTTTTTT.